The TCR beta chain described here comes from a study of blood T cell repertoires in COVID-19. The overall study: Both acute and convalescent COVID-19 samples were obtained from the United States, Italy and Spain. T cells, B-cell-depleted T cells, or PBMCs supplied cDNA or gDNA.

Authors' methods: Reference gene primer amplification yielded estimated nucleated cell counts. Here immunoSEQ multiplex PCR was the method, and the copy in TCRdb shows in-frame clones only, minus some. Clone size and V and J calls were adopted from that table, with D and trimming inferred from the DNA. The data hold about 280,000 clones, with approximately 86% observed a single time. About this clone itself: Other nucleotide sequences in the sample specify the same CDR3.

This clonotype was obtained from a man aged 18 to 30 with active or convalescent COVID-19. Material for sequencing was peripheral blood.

The CDR3 sequence: CASSPGQGATDTQYF. The CDR3 DNA sequence: TGTGCCAGCTCACCAGGGCAGGGGGCAACAGATACGCAGTATTTT. The rearrangement links TRBV18 to TRBJ2-3, with 8 bases identical to TRBD1. J gave up 3 bases and V 2 bases, and 4 bases lay outside the gene matches. The CDR3 is made up of 15 amino acids. Looked up from germline, CDR1 is KGHSH and CDR2 is LQKENI.